This TCR beta chain was profiled in a study of OX40 agonist ivuxolimab in advanced cancers. The method was immunoSEQ multiplex PCR; TCRdb's version includes in-frame clones alone and lacks a portion of them. The sample lists 75,000 to 100,000 clones, 91% seen once, with 0.25% to 0.35% in the top ten. With V trimmed by 3 bases and J by 0 bases, 12 bases remained unmatched. Germline CDR1 SGDLS, CDR2 YYNGEE. The CDR3 contains 19 residues. The sequence was obtained from an adult with an advanced solid tumor such as melanoma, head and neck, liver or kidney cancer. The specimen comprised CD4+ or CD8+ T cells sorted from blood, sampled in a trial of the OX40 agonist ivuxolimab. The J gene is TRBJ2-1, the V gene TRBV9, with 10 bases matching TRBD2. DNA of the CDR3: TGTGCCAGCAGCGAGACCGGGACTAGCGTCCTGAGCTCCTACAATGAGCAGTTCTTC. Its protein is CASSETGTSVLSSYNEQFF.